The subject of this entry is one T cell receptor (beta chain). This CDR3 has 16 amino acids. CDR1 is DFQATT and CDR2 is SNEGSKA in the germline V gene (reference sequence). Trimming took off 0 bases at V and 1 base at J, with 12 bases between the two ends. This sample stems from a study of T cell repertoires in cytomegalovirus infection. TCRdb ran MiXCR on the reads and lists one entry per CDR3 protein. In the table there are roughly 630,000 distinct CDR3 sequences, approximately 24% of which are singletons. The specimen was CD8+ T cells from PBMCs. The TCR sequence derives from a human donor in good health (CMV status not recorded). Some clones in this sample may be carry-over from other donors' samples. The V gene is TRBV20-1, the J gene TRBJ2-2; a weak D match, TRBD2 (5 bases). CDR3 region: CSARDGGPMNTGELFF. CDR3 nucleotide sequence: TGCAGTGCTAGAGATGGAGGACCGATGAACACCGGGGAGCTGTTTTTT.